This T cell receptor (beta chain) was sequenced during a study of tumor and adjacent non-tumor tissue in lung cancer (dated by TCRdb to the late 2010s). For the wider study: By cancer type, the cohort comprised some 13 adenocarcinoma patients, a couple of squamous cell carcinoma patients and 1 small cell lung cancer patient. Among the approximately 15 patients, ages ranged from roughly 30 to 76 years, approximately 10 were men and 5 were women, and disease was TNM stage I to III. A total of roughly 130 million productive TCRbeta reads were generated by sequencing, corresponding to an average of approximately 4.5 million reads per sample. Using bulk TCRbeta repertoires from under 18 lung cancer patients, the study set lung tumor tissue side by side with matched distant non-tumor lung tissue. For each patient, one tumor sample and one normal lung sample were taken, giving thirty paired specimens that underwent TCRbeta CDR3 sequencing. Here is what the overall study found, with its caveats: The top 100 clones made up a significantly larger cumulative share of the repertoire in normal lung than in tumor tissue. The sequencing platform is not named in the methods, and unique molecular identifiers are not mentioned. Tumor tissue showed significantly greater TCR diversity (inverse Simpson) than normal lung tissue (431.37 vs 166.20, P = 0.0075, Mann-Whitney U test). Significantly higher TCR diversity was found in younger patients, and higher tumor TCR diversity was associated with shorter overall and disease-free survival. Because peripheral blood was not sequenced, the blood TCRbeta repertoires of the lung cancer patients in the study went unexamined. Only about 14 patients were in the cohort, and the authors stated that larger samples and more detailed clinical data are needed.

Bulk unsorted tissue served as the source for RNA extraction, and RNA quality was assessed using a NanoDrop ND-1000 and an Agilent 2100. The donors were newly diagnosed lung cancer patients admitted for thoracic surgery in China from August to November 2014 who had not received prior chemotherapy. Anyone who had undergone radiotherapy or chemotherapy before, or who had another cancer at the same time, was left out of the study. Surgical tissue pieces of about 1-2 cm3 were preserved in RNAlater solution and were kept at -80 degrees C until use. Receptors were amplified or captured by multiplex PCR. The run used an Illumina HiSeq 2500. TCRbeta libraries were constructed through three rounds of nested PCR with primers (Table S4) according to protocols modified from ARM-PCR. PCR products of 200-500 bp were gel-excised and purified with the QIAquick gel extraction kit before sequencing. In the original analysis: Reads were cleaned with Trimmomatic, merged with FLASH into complete CDR3 sequences, and assigned to V(D)J germline segments with MiTCR. Clonal diversity was calculated as the inverse Simpson's index using VDJtools. In-frame sequences without a premature stop codon were defined as productive reads. Clones were called with MiXCR by TCRdb after fastp trimmed the public reads at Q25, and only in-frame beta chains were retained. Entries are consolidated by CDR3 protein sequence, retaining the most common genes and DNA. These V and J calls are TCRdb output, not the study's own analysis. This sample comprises about 110,000 distinct CDR3 sequences, roughly 75% of them detected only once. The biggest ten clones account for about 39% of the sample.

Spanning cysteine to phenylalanine, the CDR3 consists of 15 amino acids. The DNA shown is the 45-base CDR3, in frame from base 1. CDR1 and CDR2, looked up from the germline V gene, are SGHNT and YENEEA. Concerning this clonotype itself: The target of this receptor is not known. One end of the junction is discordant with germline, which a read error may explain.

Recombination joined TRBV11-3 with TRBJ2-2, and 7 junctional nucleotides match TRBD1. The source of this sequence is an older woman with non-small cell lung cancer. Sequencing was done on a sample of lung tumor tissue. This receptor has the CDR3 CANSPRDSNTGEPFF. The DNA reads as follows: TGTGCCAATAGCCCAAGGGACAGCAACACCGGGGAGCCGTTTTTT. The CDR3 plus the reference TRBV11-3 and TRBJ2-2 genes for the other parts give the full variable domain: EAGVVQSPRYKIIEKKQPVAFWCNPISGHNTLYWYLQNLGQGPELLIRYENEEAVDDSQLPKDRFSAERLKGVDSTLKIQPAELGDSAVYLCANSPRDSNTGEPFFGEGSRLTVL.